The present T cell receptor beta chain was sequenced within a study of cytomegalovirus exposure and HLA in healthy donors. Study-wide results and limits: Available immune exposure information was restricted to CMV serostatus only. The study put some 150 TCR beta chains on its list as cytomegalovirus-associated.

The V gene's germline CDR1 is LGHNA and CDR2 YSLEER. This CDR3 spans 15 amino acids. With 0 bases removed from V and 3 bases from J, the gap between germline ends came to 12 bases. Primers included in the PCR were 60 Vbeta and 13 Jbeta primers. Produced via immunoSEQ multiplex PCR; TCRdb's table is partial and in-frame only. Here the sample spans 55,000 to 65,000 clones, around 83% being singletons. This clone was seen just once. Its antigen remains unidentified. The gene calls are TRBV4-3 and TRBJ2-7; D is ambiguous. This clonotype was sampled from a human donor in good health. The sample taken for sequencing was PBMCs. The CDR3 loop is CASSQDFYARYEQYF. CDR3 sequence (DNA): TGCGCCAGCAGCCAAGATTTCTACGCGCGCTACGAGCAGTACTTC.